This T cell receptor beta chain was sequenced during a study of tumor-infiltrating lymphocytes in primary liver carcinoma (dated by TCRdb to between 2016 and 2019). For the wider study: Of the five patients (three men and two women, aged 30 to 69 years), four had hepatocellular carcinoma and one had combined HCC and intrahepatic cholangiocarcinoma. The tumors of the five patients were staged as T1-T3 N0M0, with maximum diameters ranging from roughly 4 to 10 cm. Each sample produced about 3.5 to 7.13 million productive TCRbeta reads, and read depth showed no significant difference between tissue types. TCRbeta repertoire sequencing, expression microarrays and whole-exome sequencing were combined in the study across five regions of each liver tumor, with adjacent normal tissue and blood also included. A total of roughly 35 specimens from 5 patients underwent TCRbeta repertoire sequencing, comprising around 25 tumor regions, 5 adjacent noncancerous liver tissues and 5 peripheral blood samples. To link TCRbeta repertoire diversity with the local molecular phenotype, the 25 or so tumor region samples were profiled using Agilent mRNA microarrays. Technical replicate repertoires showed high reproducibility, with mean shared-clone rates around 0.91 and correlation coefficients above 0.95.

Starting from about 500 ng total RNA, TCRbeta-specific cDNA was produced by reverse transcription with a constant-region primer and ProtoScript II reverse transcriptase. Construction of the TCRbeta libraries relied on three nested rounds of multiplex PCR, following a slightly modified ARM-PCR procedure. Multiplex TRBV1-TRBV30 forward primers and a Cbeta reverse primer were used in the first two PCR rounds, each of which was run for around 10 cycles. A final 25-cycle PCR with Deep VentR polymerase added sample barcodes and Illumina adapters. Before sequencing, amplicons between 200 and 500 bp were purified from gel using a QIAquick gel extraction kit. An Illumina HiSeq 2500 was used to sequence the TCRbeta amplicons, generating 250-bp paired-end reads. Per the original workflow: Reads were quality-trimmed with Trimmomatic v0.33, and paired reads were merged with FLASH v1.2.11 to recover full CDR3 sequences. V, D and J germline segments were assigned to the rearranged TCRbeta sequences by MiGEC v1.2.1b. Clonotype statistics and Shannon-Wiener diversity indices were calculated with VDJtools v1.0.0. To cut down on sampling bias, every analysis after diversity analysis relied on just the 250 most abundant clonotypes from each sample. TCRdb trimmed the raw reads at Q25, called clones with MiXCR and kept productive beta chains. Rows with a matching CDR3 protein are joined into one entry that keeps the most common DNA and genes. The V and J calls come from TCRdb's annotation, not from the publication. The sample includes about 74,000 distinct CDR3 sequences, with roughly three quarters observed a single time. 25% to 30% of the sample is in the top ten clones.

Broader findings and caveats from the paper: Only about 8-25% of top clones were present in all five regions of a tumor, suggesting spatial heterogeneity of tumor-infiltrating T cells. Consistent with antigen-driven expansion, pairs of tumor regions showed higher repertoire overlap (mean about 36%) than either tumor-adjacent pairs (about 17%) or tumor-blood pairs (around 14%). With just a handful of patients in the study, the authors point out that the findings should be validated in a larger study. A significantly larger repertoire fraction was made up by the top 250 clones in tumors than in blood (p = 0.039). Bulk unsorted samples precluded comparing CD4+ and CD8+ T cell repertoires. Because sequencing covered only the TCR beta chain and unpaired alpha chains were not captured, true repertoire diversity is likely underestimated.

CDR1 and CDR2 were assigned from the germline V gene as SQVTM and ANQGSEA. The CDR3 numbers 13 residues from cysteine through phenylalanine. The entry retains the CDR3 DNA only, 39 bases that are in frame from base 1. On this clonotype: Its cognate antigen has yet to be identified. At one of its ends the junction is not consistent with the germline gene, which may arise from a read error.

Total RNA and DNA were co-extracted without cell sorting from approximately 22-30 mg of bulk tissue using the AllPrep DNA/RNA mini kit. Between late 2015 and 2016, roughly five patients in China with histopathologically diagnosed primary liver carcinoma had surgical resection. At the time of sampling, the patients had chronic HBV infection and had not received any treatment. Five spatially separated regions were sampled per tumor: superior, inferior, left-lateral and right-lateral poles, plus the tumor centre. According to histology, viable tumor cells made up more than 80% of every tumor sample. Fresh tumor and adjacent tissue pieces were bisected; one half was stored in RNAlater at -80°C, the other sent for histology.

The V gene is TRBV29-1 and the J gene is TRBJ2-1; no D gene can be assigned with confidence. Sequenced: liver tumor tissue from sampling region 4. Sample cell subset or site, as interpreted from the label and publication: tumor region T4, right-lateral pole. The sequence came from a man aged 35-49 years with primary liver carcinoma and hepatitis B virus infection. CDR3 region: CSDDISSYNEQFF. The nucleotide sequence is TGCAGCGATGACATCTCCTCCTACAACGAGCAGTTCTTC.